A single sample is the source of the 25 T cell receptor beta chains below, sequenced in a study of blood T cell repertoires in COVID-19. The table came from immunoSEQ multiplex PCR; TCRdb's copy has only in-frame clones and leaves some out. The top ten clones hold less than 2% of a sample with about 250,000 clones, about nine tenths of them seen once. The sequenced sample was PBMCs or T cells enriched from blood (not recorded which). The receptors derive from a man between 35 and 55 years old who had recovered from COVID-19.

This chain connects TRBV12-5 to TRBJ1-5; TRBD1 matches at 7 bases. Germline V lookup: CDR1 LGHNT, CDR2 FRNRAP. The J segment lost 1 base and the V segment lost 3 bases, leaving 12 bases of the junction unmatched. The CDR3 runs to 18 residues. Here the CDR3 DNA reads TGTGCTAGTGGTTTATATGGGGACAGTCGACAAAGCAATCAGCCCCAGCATTTT. It encodes CASGLYGDSRQSNQPQHF. The variable domain in full, with the rest retrieved from reference TRBV12-5 and TRBJ1-5, is DARVTQTPRHKVTEMGQEVTMRCQPILGHNTVFWYRQTMMQGLELLAYFRNRAPLDDSGMPKDRFSAEMPDATLATLKIQPSEPRDSAVYFCASGLYGDSRQSNQPQHFGDGTRLSIL.

The CDR3 DNA follows: TGTGCCAGACAAGGGGGCGGCGGCTACACCTTC. Its protein is CARQGGGGYTF. This chain links TRBV2 with TRBJ1-2; 7 bases fit TRBD1. The CDR3 runs to 11 residues. Germline-derived CDR1 and CDR2 are SNHLY and FYNNEI. V lost 9 bases and J lost 8; bases outside the gene matches: 6.

The J gene is TRBJ2-5, the V gene TRBV6-2 or TRBV6-3; D is undetermined. This CDR3 is built from 13 residues. Germline CDR1 reads MNHEY; CDR2 reads SVGEGT. Trimming cost V 0 bases and J 5 bases, with 7 bases left between them. The CDR3 here is CASSYSRYETQYF. The CDR3, as DNA: TGTGCCAGCAGTTACTCGAGATACGAGACCCAGTACTTC.

The chain joins TRBV28 to TRBJ2-1, with 8 bases matching TRBD2. Trimming took 7 bases from V and 5 from J; bases not matched to a gene: 13. The CDR3 is 16 residues long. Germline CDR1 MDHEN, CDR2 SYDVKM. The chain's CDR3 is CASTPGGVERNNEQFF. The CDR3 bases are TGTGCCAGCACACCGGGGGGGGTTGAGCGTAACAATGAGCAGTTCTTC.

This clone was found once. J is TRBJ1-6 and V is TRBV3-1 (or the pseudogene TRBV3-2); D is ambiguous. This CDR3 comprises 14 residues. The V end was cut by 4 bases, the J end by 11 bases, with 15 bases between. Germline V CDR1 and CDR2: LGHDT, YNNKEL (reference sequence). CDR3 residues: CASSPFSQAAPLHF. In nucleotides, the CDR3 is TGTGCCAGCAGCCCCTTCTCGCAGGCCGCACCCCTCCACTTT.

V and J are TRBV12-5 and TRBJ1-4; D is undetermined. Trimming took 0 bases from V and 0 from J, leaving 8 bases between them. CDR1 LGHNT and CDR2 FRNRAP come from the germline V gene. The CDR3 consists of 16 residues. In DNA, the CDR3 is TGTGCTAGTGGTTTGGTACAGAGTGCAACTAATGAAAAACTGTTTTTT. Amino acid sequence: CASGLVQSATNEKLFF.

The chain is built from TRBV11-3 and TRBJ2-1; 7 nucleotides match TRBD2. Trimming removed 5 bases from V and 3 bases from J; junction bases left unmatched: 10. This CDR3 has 16 amino acids. Germline-derived CDR1 and CDR2 are SGHNT and YENEEA. The CDR3, as DNA: TGTGCCAGCAGCCCCTACTCTAGCGGACACTACAATGAGCAGTTCTTC. Translated, it gives CASSPYSSGHYNEQFF.

The V call is TRBV19, the J call TRBJ1-2; D is perhaps TRBD1 (6 bases). Germline CDR1 is LNHDA and CDR2 is SQIVND (reference sequence). V lost 3 bases and J lost 7, with 15 bases in between. The CDR3 loop spans 14 amino acids. CDR3 residues: CASSIGQGNTGYTF. The CDR3 DNA reads TGTGCCAGTAGTATTGGGCAGGGGAATACTGGCTACACCTTC.

The chain has TRBV7-5 and TRBJ1-5; the DNA was not compared with TRBD1, the D call given in the table. TRBV7-5 is noted as a pseudogene. The CDR3 spans 16 residues. The DNA of the CDR3 is TGTGTCAGAAGCTTCGAGACAGAGTATAGCAATCAGCCCCAGCATTTT. Translated: CVRSFETEYSNQPQHF.

The chain is built from TRBV7-9 and TRBJ2-7; 7 bases map to TRBD2. This CDR3 is built from 12 residues. Trimming cost V 10 bases and J 3 bases; bases outside gene matches: 6. Germline V lookup: CDR1 SEHNR, CDR2 FQNEAQ (reference sequence). CDR3 sequence (DNA): TGTGCCACGGGGAGGGCCGACTACGAGCAGTACTTC. Protein sequence: CATGRADYEQYF.

The chain has TRBV19 and TRBJ2-1, with D possibly being TRBD1 (6 bases). Deletions cut 2 bases from V and 3 bases from J, with 11 bases between. This CDR3 has 15 residues. Germline CDR1 is LNHDA and CDR2 is SQIVND (reference sequence). CDR3 bases: TGTGCCAGTAGTATACAGGGGTTAGACTACAATGAGCAGTTCTTC. Its translation: CASSIQGLDYNEQFF.

The chain combines TRBV15 with TRBJ1-6; D is uncertain. Looked up from germline, CDR1 is LNHNV and CDR2 is YYDKDF (reference sequence). The CDR3 has 14 amino acids. Trimming took 5 bases from V and 5 from J, leaving 10 bases between them. The CDR3 reads CATSLTVNNSPLHF. The CDR3 DNA sequence: TGTGCCACCAGCTTAACGGTGAATAATTCACCCCTCCACTTT.

The chain employs TRBV6-2 or TRBV6-3 and TRBJ2-2; 13 bases map to TRBD2. The CDR3 is 17 amino acids. Germline V gene sequence: CDR1 MNHEY, CDR2 SVGEGT. Germline trimming cut 4 bases from V and 3 bases from J; bases unmatched to any gene: 5. In DNA, the CDR3 is TGTGCCAGCAGTTCTGGACTAGCGGGAGACTACACCGGGGAGCTGTTTTTT. The encoded protein is CASSSGLAGDYTGELFF.

This chain joins TRBV23-1 and TRBJ1-3, with D possibly being TRBD1 (5 bases). TRBV23-1 is flagged as an ORF with uncertain function. V was cut by 0 bases and J by 5 bases, with 11 bases left in between. The CDR3 covers 15 residues. DNA for the CDR3: TGCGCCAGCAGTCAATCGGGGCAGACAAGAAACACCATATATTTT. Protein product: CASSQSGQTRNTIYF.

The chain carries TRBV10-3 and TRBJ2-1; TRBD2 might be the D (5 bases). CDR1 is ENHRY and CDR2 is SYGVKD in the germline V gene. Trimming took 7 bases from V and 3 from J, leaving 10 bases between them. The CDR3 length is 13 residues. The CDR3 nucleotides are TGTGCCATCACCGGGGTAAGCTACAATGAGCAGTTCTTC. It codes for CAITGVSYNEQFF.

The gene calls are TRBV5-1 and TRBJ1-1, with 7 bases fitting TRBD1. V shed 5 bases, J shed 6 bases, and the junction held 10 bases outside the gene matches. The CDR3 runs to 14 residues. Germline assignment: CDR1 SGHRS and CDR2 YFSETQ. The CDR3 DNA is TGCGCCAGCAGGATTGGACAGGCTATGCCTGAAGCTTTCTTT. Amino acids: CASRIGQAMPEAFF.

This chain connects TRBV14 to TRBJ2-7; 8 bases align to TRBD1. Trimming took 4 bases from V and 3 from J; bases not matched to a gene: 8. The CDR3 runs to 15 residues. The germline V gene encodes CDR1 SGHDN and CDR2 FVKESK. CDR3 nucleotide sequence: TGTGCCAGCAGCCTCTCTGGACAGGGAGGCTACGAGCAGTACTTC. Its protein product is CASSLSGQGGYEQYF. Filled out from reference TRBV14 and TRBJ2-7, the complete variable domain reads EAGVTQFPSHSVIEKGQTVTLRCDPISGHDNLYWYRRVMGKEIKFLLHFVKESKQDESGMPNNRFLAERTGGTYSTLKVQPAELEDSGVYFCASSLSGQGGYEQYFGPGTRLTVT.

The V gene is TRBV3-1 (or the pseudogene TRBV3-2), the J gene TRBJ2-1, with D maybe TRBD2 (6 bases). Germline loops: CDR1 LGHDT, CDR2 YNNKEL (reference sequence). V gave up 0 bases and J gave up 6 bases, with 9 bases separating them. The CDR3 loop spans 14 amino acids. The CDR3 loop is CASSQEWTTNEQFF. CDR3 DNA: TGTGCCAGCAGCCAAGAGTGGACTACCAATGAGCAGTTCTTC.

The CDR3 DNA reads TGTGCCAGCAGTGAATTGGGAGACTCCTACGAGCAGTACTTC. Translating it yields CASSELGDSYEQYF. This sequence joins TRBV2 and TRBJ2-7; weak D call: TRBD2 (5 bases). The CDR3 loop spans 14 amino acids. Germline CDR1 and CDR2: SNHLY and FYNNEI. With 2 bases removed from V and 0 bases from J, the gap between germline ends came to 8 bases.

V gene TRBV24-1 combines with J gene TRBJ2-1, with 8 bases lining up with TRBD2. The CDR3 spans 16 residues. Losses at the gene ends were 6 bases for V and 6 bases for J; bases not matched to a gene: 12. Germline V gene sequence: CDR1 KGHDR, CDR2 SFDVKD. For the CDR3, the DNA is TGTGCCACCAGTAAGCGAGCGGGAGATTTTGGCAATGAGCAGTTCTTC. The encoded protein is CATSKRAGDFGNEQFF.

This chain links TRBV5-5 with TRBJ1-1, with D maybe TRBD1 (5 bases). CDR1 is SGHKS and CDR2 is YYEKEE in the germline V gene (reference sequence). CDR3 length: 13 residues. Deletions cut 4 bases from V and 3 bases from J, with 10 bases between. This chain's CDR3 is CASSLGGDTEAFF. The CDR3 nucleotides are TGTGCCAGCAGCCTTGGGGGGGACACTGAAGCTTTCTTT.

The chain uses TRBV27 and TRBJ1-2, with 9 bases fitting TRBD1. The CDR3 runs 15 residues. V lost 10 bases, J lost 5 bases, and 14 bases stayed unmatched. Germline-derived CDR1 and CDR2 are MNHEY and SMNVEV (reference sequence). The CDR3 here is CATSTGQGSLYGYTF. DNA for the CDR3: TGTGCCACTAGTACGGGACAGGGAAGCTTATATGGCTACACCTTC.

The chain uses TRBV7-3 and TRBJ2-1, with 7 positions matching TRBD1. CDR1 is SGHTA and CDR2 is FQGTGA in the germline V gene. V dropped 4 bases and J dropped 6; count of bases not matched to a gene: 3. The CDR3 has 13 amino acids. This CDR3 is CASSSGTVNEQFF. CDR3 nucleotides: TGTGCCAGCAGCTCCGGGACAGTCAATGAGCAGTTCTTC.

V is TRBV19 and J is TRBJ2-2; D is possibly TRBD1 (6 bases). CDR3 size: 15 residues. Looked up from germline, CDR1 is LNHDA and CDR2 is SQIVND (reference sequence). The ends were cut back, 6 bases at V and 4 bases at J, with 15 bases in the middle. CDR3 sequence reads: CASSPRGRGTGELFF. CDR3 DNA sequence: TGTGCCAGTAGCCCTCGGGGCAGGGGCACCGGGGAGCTGTTTTTT.

J is TRBJ2-7 and V is TRBV6-5, with a tentative D call TRBD1 (5 bases). The CDR3 has 15 residues. Trimming left V 6 bases short and J 4 bases short, with 19 bases between. Germline assignment: CDR1 MNHEY and CDR2 SVGAGI. The CDR3 DNA follows: TGTGCCAGCAGGGTGGGGCACCACTCGAAATACGAGCAGTACTTC. Residues: CASRVGHHSKYEQYF.